The T cell receptor beta chain described here comes from a study of regulatory T cells in long-lasting Graves disease. Study-wide results and limits: Under persistent disease, TRBV28, TRBJ1-2 and TRBJ2-5 were used preferentially.

For this clonotype: Its antigen is not known.

Trimming removed 0 bases from V and 4 bases from J, with 19 bases in between. Per germline, CDR1 SGDLS and CDR2 YYNGEE. This CDR3 comprises 17 residues. As to time point: persistent/refractory GD, antithyroid drugs over 5 years with positive TRAb. Construction of the TCR library relied on RNA isolated from PBMCs. With iRepertoire HTBI primers and Arm-PCR of CDR3 regions, TCR beta libraries were built. TCRdb fed the multiplex PCR reads into MiXCR, producing one record per CDR3 protein. In the table there are about 470,000 distinct CDR3 sequences, approximately 21% of which are singletons. This chain uses TRBV9 with TRBJ1-2; D uncertain. The receptor was isolated from a female donor with Graves disease. This specimen consisted of peripheral blood mononuclear cells (PBMCs), obtained when the disease was refractory, from a patient treated with antithyroid drugs. The CDR3, as DNA: TGTGCCAGCAGCGTAGTAGGCGACCTACTCGCGGGCTATGGCTACACCTTC. Its protein is CASSVVGDLLAGYGYTF.